These 9 T cell receptor beta chains were sequenced from one sample in a study of response to subunit inactivated influenza vaccine. TCRdb redid the calling of the RT-PCR reads with MiXCR, one entry per CDR3 protein. The data hold about 700,000 distinct CDR3 sequences, with 14% observed a single time. The sequencing used PBMCs from blood, collected around 14 days before vaccination. These receptors all come from a man aged 45-65 years who received an inactivated influenza vaccine.

This clonotype was observed a few times. The chain joins TRBV5-1 to TRBJ2-5; tentatively, D is TRBD2 (6 bases). V gave up 4 bases and J gave up 1 base, with 14 bases separating them. Germline CDR1 reads SGHRS; CDR2 reads YFSETQ. The CDR3 extends over 15 amino acids. CDR3 coding DNA: TGCGCCAGCAGCCCAAGGAGGGCCTTCCAAGAGACCCAGTACTTC. This encodes CASSPRRAFQETQYF.

The V and J genes are TRBV6-6 and TRBJ2-1; D gene ambiguous. This CDR3 region has 16 residues. Trimming pared 6 bases from V and 2 bases from J, leaving 17 bases between. Germline V lookup: CDR1 MNHNY, CDR2 SVGAGI (reference sequence). CDR3: CASRRQAAATYNEQFF. CDR3 sequence (DNA): TGTGCCAGCAGGCGACAAGCAGCTGCGACCTACAATGAGCAGTTCTTC.

The V and J genes are TRBV6-6 and TRBJ1-1; unclear D gene. V dropped 0 bases and J dropped 7 bases, with 9 bases sitting between them. Germline loops: CDR1 MNHNY, CDR2 SVGAGI (reference sequence). The CDR3 extends over 13 amino acids. CDR3 loop: CASSYSTQIEAFF. CDR3 sequence (DNA): TGTGCCAGCAGTTACTCGACCCAGATTGAAGCTTTCTTT.

This clonotype has only a few counts. The CDR3 here is CASSRDLTLGEQFF. CDR3 nucleotides: TGCGCCAGCAGCCGGGACCTAACTTTGGGTGAGCAGTTCTTC. The chain uses TRBV5-1 and TRBJ2-1; TRBD1 or TRBD2 may be the D gene (5 bases each). This CDR3 is 14 amino acids long. CDR1 and CDR2 from the germline V gene are SGHRS and YFSETQ. With 4 bases removed from V and 9 bases from J, the gap between germline ends came to 17 bases.

A few counts support this clonotype. CDR3 bases: TGCGCCAGCAGCCAAGATCCGGCTAGCCCCAACTACAATGAGCAGTTCTTC. It is translated as CASSQDPASPNYNEQFF. The V and J genes are TRBV4-3 and TRBJ2-1; D might be TRBD2 (5 bases). Trimming left V 0 bases short and J 3 bases short, with 15 bases between. Germline CDR1 LGHNA, CDR2 YSLEER. This CDR3 is built from 17 residues.

The chain employs TRBV6-5 and TRBJ2-1, with TRBD2 matching 8 bases. This CDR3 is 16 amino acids long. CDR1 is MNHEY, CDR2 SVGAGI, per germline. Losses at the gene ends were 2 bases for V and 2 bases for J; bases not matched to a gene: 5. The CDR3 DNA sequence: TGTGCCAGCAGTTACGGAGCGGGGGCCCCCTACAATGAGCAGTTCTTC. Translation: CASSYGAGAPYNEQFF.

The chain couples TRBV12-3 or TRBV12-4 to TRBJ1-2, with D hard to call. This CDR3 is 14 amino acids long. V dropped 5 bases and J dropped 4 bases, with 14 bases sitting between them. Written as DNA, the CDR3 is TGTGCCAGCAGTGGATCCCCTGGGAGCTATGGCTACACCTTC. The encoded protein is CASSGSPGSYGYTF.

This clonotype was detected only a few times. The J gene is TRBJ2-2, the V gene TRBV20-1; D is perhaps TRBD1 or TRBD2 (6 bases each). Germline-derived CDR1 and CDR2 are DFQATT and SNEGSKA (reference sequence). This CDR3 is built from 16 residues. V was shortened by 1 base and J by 3 bases, with 15 bases between the two germline ends. The CDR3 DNA reads TGCAGTGCTAGAGCCCCGGGGGCGGCTTACACCGGGGAGCTGTTTTTT. It yields the protein CSARAPGAAYTGELFF.

J is TRBJ2-3 and V is TRBV15, with no clear D. The CDR3 is 16 residues long. The V gene lost 0 bases and the J gene lost 2 bases, with 12 bases spanning the gap. Germline loops: CDR1 LNHNV, CDR2 YYDKDF (reference sequence). This CDR3 is CATSRDKWGSTDTQYF. In nucleotides, the CDR3 is TGTGCCACCAGCAGAGACAAGTGGGGTTCCACAGATACGCAGTATTTT.